These 18 T cell receptor beta chains were sequenced from one sample in a study of blood T cell repertoires in COVID-19. Some clones are missing from TCRdb's copy, which holds only in-frame ones; the method was immunoSEQ multiplex PCR. This sample has around 270,000 clones, with 88% found just once. Sequencing was performed on PBMCs or T cells enriched from blood (not recorded which). Receptors were obtained from a woman between 40 and 55 years old who had been exposed to COVID-19.

V gene TRBV14 combines with J gene TRBJ1-1; the D is unclear. Germline CDR1 and CDR2: SGHDN and FVKESK. CDR3 length: 12 amino acids. V dropped 6 bases and J dropped 4 bases, with 9 bases sitting between them. CDR3 coding DNA: TGTGCCAGCAGATCCTTGAGCACTGAAGCTTTCTTT. Its translation: CASRSLSTEAFF.

The CDR3 DNA reads TGTGCCAGCAGTGGGGGGAAGGGAACGACTGAAGCTTTCTTT. Translated: CASSGGKGTTEAFF. The chain links TRBV9 to TRBJ1-1, with D maybe TRBD1 (5 bases). Trimming shortened V by 5 bases and J by 5 bases, and 16 bases separated the two germline ends. CDR1 SGDLS and CDR2 YYNGEE come from the germline V gene. This CDR3 has 14 amino acids.

The chain has TRBV19 and TRBJ1-6; 7 bases agree with TRBD1. In germline, CDR1 is LNHDA, CDR2 SQIVND (reference sequence). The CDR3 runs to 15 residues. Trimming at V came to 8 bases and at J to 10 bases, leaving 14 bases not matched to a gene. The CDR3 loop is CASGDRDMVFSPLHF. For the CDR3, the DNA is TGTGCCAGTGGCGACAGGGACATGGTCTTCTCACCCCTCCACTTT.

The chain carries TRBV6-4 and TRBJ1-6, with D unclear. Germline CDR1 and CDR2: MRHNA and SNTAGT. CDR3 length: 12 amino acids. V was pared by 6 bases and J by 7 bases, with 7 bases between. The CDR3 protein is CASRSENSPLHF. The CDR3 DNA reads TGTGCCAGCAGGAGCGAAAATTCACCCCTCCACTTT.

V usage is TRBV4-1 and J usage is TRBJ1-1, with D possibly being TRBD1 (6 bases). Germline V gene data show CDR1 as MGHRA and CDR2 as YSYEKL. CDR3 size: 16 residues. V shed 4 bases and J shed 5 bases, with 20 bases lying between them. CDR3 DNA sequence: TGCGCCAGCAGCCCATTCACAGGGTTATATGTTACTGAAGCTTTCTTT. Translating gives CASSPFTGLYVTEAFF.

This chain connects TRBV7-8 to TRBJ2-5, with a weak D call TRBD2 (6 bases). V was trimmed by 5 bases and J by 2 bases, leaving 21 bases between them. Germline CDR1 SGHVS, CDR2 FQNEAQ. The length of the CDR3 is 17 residues. The CDR3: CASSRPREGAGQETQYF. The CDR3 DNA is TGTGCCAGCAGCCGGCCCCGTGAGGGTGCGGGGCAAGAGACCCAGTACTTC.

The chain joins TRBV7-6 to TRBJ1-5, with D tentatively TRBD1 (5 bases). The germline CDR1 and CDR2 sequences are SGHVS and FNYEAQ. CDR3 length: 17 residues. Deletions cut 5 bases from V and 3 bases from J, with 20 bases between. The CDR3 here is CASSRTGTYVANQPQHF. The CDR3 DNA reads TGTGCCAGCAGCCGAACAGGCACCTACGTTGCCAATCAGCCCCAGCATTTT.

The CDR3 DNA reads as TGTGCCAGCAGTCCCAGGCAGGTCTCCTACGAGCAGTACTTC. Protein product: CASSPRQVSYEQYF. The chain links TRBV2 to TRBJ2-7; D gene ambiguous. Trimming pared 5 bases from V and 0 bases from J, leaving 11 bases between. The CDR3 is made up of 14 amino acids. CDR1 and CDR2 (germline): SNHLY, FYNNEI.

This chain uses TRBV9 with TRBJ2-5; D gene uncertain. V was clipped by 0 bases and J by 1 base, with 10 bases between them. The germline V gene encodes CDR1 SGDLS and CDR2 YYNGEE. This CDR3 contains 15 residues. The CDR3 coding sequence is TGTGCCAGCAGCGTAGCTGTGGCCCCCCAAGAGACCCAGTACTTC. It is translated as CASSVAVAPQETQYF.

The sample holds one count of this clone. In nucleotides, the CDR3 is TGTGCCAGCGTAGGACAGGGGAATTTGATAAGAGACACTGAAGCTTTCTTT. It specifies CASVGQGNLIRDTEAFF. V is TRBV28 and J is TRBJ1-1; 9 nucleotides line up with TRBD1. J was trimmed by 3 bases and V by 8 bases; bases with no gene match: 16. The CDR3 covers 17 residues. Germline CDR1 and CDR2: MDHEN and SYDVKM. Combining the CDR3 with reference TRBV28 and TRBJ1-1 gives the whole variable domain DVKVTQSSRYLVKRTGEKVFLECVQDMDHENMFWYRQDPGLGLRLIYFSYDVKMKEKGDIPEGYSVSREKKERFSLILESASTNQTSMYLCASVGQGNLIRDTEAFFGQGTRLTVV.

The chain couples TRBV25-1 to TRBJ1-3, with 7 bases lining up with TRBD1. The V segment lost 7 bases and the J segment 4 bases; nucleotides outside the gene matches: 4. This CDR3 has 13 residues. Germline CDR1 MGHDK, CDR2 SYGVNS. The CDR3 bases are TGTGCCAGCACCAACAGGGGAGGAAACACCATATATTTT. Amino acids: CASTNRGGNTIYF.

The rearrangement uses TRBV3-1 (or the pseudogene TRBV3-2) and TRBJ1-6, with TRBD1 matching 9 bases. This CDR3 contains 17 residues. Germline CDR1 reads LGHDT; CDR2 reads YNNKEL (reference sequence). Losses at the gene ends were 4 bases for V and 1 base for J; bases not matched to a gene: 5. The CDR3 coding sequence is TGTGCCAGCAGCCCTAGACAGGGGGTTTCCTATAATTCACCCCTCCACTTT. Translation gives CASSPRQGVSYNSPLHF.

This clone was counted a few times. The rearrangement joins TRBV6-5 to TRBJ1-2; 12 bases are a match to TRBD1. V dropped 4 bases and J dropped 5; count of bases not matched to a gene: 5. Germline-derived CDR1 and CDR2 are MNHEY and SVGAGI. The CDR3 loop spans 15 amino acids. The CDR3 nucleotides are TGTGCCAGCAGTTCCGGGGACAGGGGGCGATATGGCTACACCTTC. Amino acid sequence: CASSSGDRGRYGYTF.

The J gene is TRBJ2-5, the V gene TRBV5-8; TRBD2 aligns across 14 bases. The V and J ends lost 4 bases and 3 bases, in that order; junction bases with no gene match: 8. Germline assignment: CDR1 SGHTS and CDR2 YDEGEE. CDR3 size: 17 residues. CDR3 residues: CASSLRGTSGGKETQYF. The DNA of the CDR3 is TGTGCCAGCAGCCTGAGGGGGACTAGCGGGGGCAAAGAGACCCAGTACTTC.

The V call is TRBV28, the J call TRBJ2-1; 9 bases map to TRBD1. The CDR3 contains 14 residues. Germline loops: CDR1 MDHEN, CDR2 SYDVKM. V shed 2 bases and J 7 bases; nucleotides not matched to a gene: 3. CDR3 coding DNA: TGTGCCAGCAGTTTAATTGGGACAGGGAATGAGCAGTTCTTC. Translation: CASSLIGTGNEQFF.

Concerning this clone: Its ends do not fully match the called genes, so a read error is possible. This chain uses TRBV5-1 with TRBJ1-1; 7 bases align to TRBD1. The CDR3 totals 15 residues. CDR1 and CDR2 (germline): SGHRS, YFSETQ. CDR3 DNA sequence: TGTGCCAGCAGGGTGGCAGGGGGTTTGGCCACTGAAGCTTTCTTT. This translates into CASRVAGGLATEAFF.

The chain carries TRBV11-3 and TRBJ1-1, with D maybe TRBD1 (5 bases). V lost 3 bases to trimming and J lost 0 bases, with 14 bases between them. The CDR3 is 16 residues long. Germline V gives CDR1 SGHNT, CDR2 YENEEA. The CDR3 region is CASSFDIDSVNTEAFF. The CDR3 DNA sequence: TGTGCCAGCAGCTTTGACATTGACAGTGTGAACACTGAAGCTTTCTTT. The variable domain in full, completed from reference TRBV11-3 and TRBJ1-1, reads EAGVVQSPRYKIIEKKQPVAFWCNPISGHNTLYWYLQNLGQGPELLIRYENEEAVDDSQLPKDRFSAERLKGVDSTLKIQPAELGDSAVYLCASSFDIDSVNTEAFFGQGTRLTVV.

V gene TRBV3-1 (or the pseudogene TRBV3-2) combines with J gene TRBJ1-2, with 9 nucleotides matching TRBD1. V lost 3 bases to trimming and J lost 5 bases; unmatched junction nucleotides: 10. Germline CDR1 and CDR2: LGHDT and YNNKEL (reference sequence). This CDR3 is 16 amino acids long. CDR3 sequence (DNA): TGTGCCAGCAGCCAGGCTGGCGGGACAGGGCCTTATGGCTACACCTTC. Translated, it gives CASSQAGGTGPYGYTF.